Following are 10 T cell receptor beta chains from one sample sequenced in a study of blood T cell repertoires in COVID-19 (dated by TCRdb to 2019 to 2021). The library was obtained by the immunoSEQ multiplex PCR assay. TCRdb limited this immuneACCESS table to in-frame rearrangements with V and J called. A share of clones is missing; checked studies link under half to unresolved V genes, and the rest is unexplained. The sample includes roughly 230,000 clones, with around 90% observed a single time. The biggest ten clones account for approximately 7.2% of the sample. Sequences were obtained from PBMCs or T cells enriched from blood (not recorded which). The receptors stem from a man aged 30 to 39 in a cohort exposed to, infected with or recovered from COVID-19 (not recorded which).

Here the CDR3 DNA reads TGTGCCAGCAGCGGTGGACAGGGGGCGCGGGTGGACTATGGCTACACCTTC. This translates into CASSGGQGARVDYGYTF. The V call is TRBV9, the J call TRBJ1-2, with 11 positions matching TRBD1. V dropped 3 bases and J dropped 3; count of bases not matched to a gene: 10. Germline-derived CDR1 and CDR2 are SGDLS and YYNGEE. This CDR3 is 17 amino acids long.

J is TRBJ1-2 and V is TRBV28, with 10 nucleotides matching TRBD1. After removal of 8 bases from V and 4 bases from J, the junction contained 7 bases not matched to a gene. The CDR3 spans 14 residues. Germline V gives CDR1 MDHEN, CDR2 SYDVKM. The CDR3: CASGDRGRIYGYTF. The CDR3 region has the DNA TGTGCCAGCGGAGACAGGGGGCGCATCTATGGCTACACCTTC.

Of note for this clone: Germline is not matched at one junction end, which may reflect a read error. This CDR3 is CASSARGAPTDTQYF. CDR3 DNA sequence: TGTGCTAGCAGCGCCCGGGGGGCCCCAACAGATACGCAGTATTTT. The genes are TRBV7-7 and TRBJ2-3, with D perhaps matching TRBD2 (7 bases). Germline values: CDR1 SSHAT, CDR2 FNYEAQ (reference sequence). CDR3 length: 15 residues.

This rearrangement joins TRBV14 to TRBJ1-2; D is perhaps TRBD1 (5 bases). The CDR3 covers 13 residues. The germline V gene encodes CDR1 SGHDN and CDR2 FVKESK. Trimming cost V 1 base and J 7 bases, with 10 bases left between them. Written as DNA, the CDR3 is TGTGCCAGCAGCCAAGTATGGGGGGGTGGCTACACCTTC. The encoded protein is CASSQVWGGGYTF.

The chain links TRBV27 to TRBJ2-1, with 8 bases matching TRBD1. Germline V gene sequence: CDR1 MNHEY, CDR2 SMNVEV (reference sequence). V lost 3 bases to trimming and J lost 0 bases; unmatched junction nucleotides: 1. The CDR3 length is 15 residues. The DNA of the CDR3 is TGTGCCAGCAGTTTTGGACAGGGCTCCTACAATGAGCAGTTCTTC. Its protein product is CASSFGQGSYNEQFF.

The CDR3 here is CASSRQGSDNSPLHF. CDR3 coding DNA: TGTGCCAGCAGCAGACAGGGATCGGATAATTCACCCCTCCACTTT. This chain uses TRBV2 with TRBJ1-6; 7 nucleotides match TRBD1. V was pared by 6 bases and J by 5 bases, with 7 bases of the junction left unmatched. CDR3 length: 15 amino acids. From germline, CDR1 is SNHLY and CDR2 FYNNEI.

The chain has TRBV24-1 and TRBJ2-1; TRBD1 is a possible D gene (5 bases). Per the germline V gene, CDR1 is KGHDR and CDR2 is SFDVKD. CDR3 length equals 16 residues. The ends were cut back, 4 bases at V and 3 bases at J, with 15 bases in the middle. The CDR3 sequence is CATSDPDSKLYNEQFF. The CDR3 DNA is TGTGCCACCAGTGACCCCGACAGTAAACTCTACAATGAGCAGTTCTTC.

This chain connects TRBV7-2 to TRBJ2-7, with D possibly being TRBD1 (5 bases). Trimming stripped 3 bases from V and 0 bases from J, with 15 bases between. From germline, CDR1 is SGHTA and CDR2 FQGNSA. The CDR3 length is 16 residues. DNA for the CDR3: TGTGCCAGCAGCTTTAAGTTCGCAGGGAACTCCTACGAGCAGTACTTC. It translates to CASSFKFAGNSYEQYF.

This sequence joins TRBV5-8 and TRBJ2-2; the D is unclear. Trimming removed 4 bases at V and 2 bases at J, with 12 bases between. The CDR3 is 15 amino acids. The germline CDR1 and CDR2 sequences are SGHTS and YDEGEE. As DNA, the CDR3 is TGTGCCAGCAGCCGAGGCCAGCTTAACACCGGGGAGCTGTTTTTT. Translated, it gives CASSRGQLNTGELFF.

This clone was seen a handful of times. The chain combines TRBV2 with TRBJ2-7; 9 bases line up with TRBD1. The CDR3 sequence is 15 residues long. Germline V gene lookup returns CDR1 SNHLY and CDR2 FYNNEI. V shed 6 bases, J shed 6 bases, and the junction held 12 bases outside the gene matches. The CDR3 DNA reads TGTGCCAGCAGGGAGACCGGGACAGGGAGCGTCGAGCAGTACTTC. This sequence encodes CASRETGTGSVEQYF.